Listed below are T cell receptor beta chains from one sample, sequenced in a study of T-cell memory formation after mild COVID-19. TCRdb processed the 5' RACE reads anew with MiXCR; each CDR3 protein has one entry. Of about 110,000 distinct CDR3 sequences in the sample, 18% are singletons; the top ten hold around 5.1%. Material for sequencing was PBMCs or a T cell subset sorted from them (not recorded which). Receptors originate from a man aged 18 to 30 who had mild COVID-19 (a few samples of this study predate the infection). Cell type and time point are not known. CDR3s include the opening cysteine and the closing phenylalanine or tryptophan. A D gene is named only where the DNA matches it firmly. The size of a clone is reported for some rows only, either as once, few or many, or as a class for expanded clones.

V gene	J gene	D gene	clone size	CDR3 protein	CDR3 DNA
TRBV20-1	TRBJ1-3	-	few	CSAKTEGGNTIYF	TGCAGTGCTAAGACGGAAGGTGGAAACACCATATATTTT
TRBV5-1	TRBJ2-5	-	many	CASSLVKETQYF	TGCGCCAGCAGCTTGGTGAAGGAGACCCAGTACTTC
TRBV7-6	TRBJ1-1	-	few	CASSLEKGNTEAFF	TGTGCCAGCAGCTTAGAAAAGGGGAACACTGAAGCTTTCTTT
TRBV7-2	TRBJ2-5	-	-	CASSRIGQQETQYF	TGTGCCAGCAGCCGGATTGGCCAGCAAGAGACCCAGTACTTC
TRBV6-5	TRBJ2-3	-	few	CASSYSQVGTDTQYF	TGTGCCAGCAGTTACTCGCAGGTGGGCACAGATACGCAGTATTTT
TRBV15	TRBJ2-2	-	-	CATSRAGGPDTGELFF	TGTGCCACCAGCAGAGCTGGGGGGCCTGACACCGGGGAGCTGTTTTTT
TRBV9	TRBJ2-2	-	few	CASSVPGRDTGELFF	TGTGCCAGCAGCGTACCGGGACGTGACACCGGGGAGCTGTTTTTT
TRBV4-1	TRBJ1-2	TRBD1	-	CASSQAGAPTGYGYTF	TGCGCCAGCAGCCAAGCGGGGGCCCCGACAGGGTATGGCTACACCTTC
TRBV5-1	TRBJ1-6	-	-	CASSLASGSNSPLHF	TGCGCCAGCAGCTTGGCCTCAGGTTCAAATTCACCCCTCCACTTT
TRBV7-3	TRBJ2-3	TRBD2	-	CASSSGVTGGADTQYF	TGTGCCAGCAGCAGCGGGGTTACGGGGGGTGCAGATACGCAGTATTTT
TRBV4-3	TRBJ1-6	TRBD1	few	CASSQGTGGNTPLHF	TGCGCCAGCAGCCAGGGGACAGGGGGTAATACACCCCTCCACTTT
TRBV24-1	TRBJ2-3	-	-	CATRDAREATDTQYF	TGTGCCACTCGCGACGCCCGGGAAGCGACAGATACGCAGTATTTT
TRBV10-3	TRBJ2-3	-	-	CAIRGGRTDTQYF	TGTGCCATCCGTGGGGGCCGGACAGATACGCAGTATTTT
TRBV5-1	TRBJ2-5	TRBD2	few	CASSPGLAGEETQYF	TGCGCCAGCAGCCCCGGACTAGCGGGGGAGGAGACCCAGTACTTC
TRBV2	TRBJ2-5	-	-	CASSEQEGPQETQYF	TGTGCCAGCAGTGAACAAGAGGGTCCCCAAGAGACCCAGTACTTC
TRBV10-3	TRBJ1-1	-	-	CAISWATGSTEAFF	TGTGCCATCAGTTGGGCTACGGGGTCAACTGAAGCTTTCTTT
TRBV18	TRBJ1-1	-	-	CASSPPSGGLDTEAFF	TGTGCCAGCTCACCGCCCTCCGGGGGCTTGGACACTGAAGCTTTCTTT
TRBV11-3	TRBJ2-2	TRBD2	-	CASILAPGGTGELFF	TGTGCCAGCATCTTAGCCCCGGGAGGCACCGGGGAGCTGTTTTTT
TRBV4-1	TRBJ1-5	TRBD1	-	CASSQGTGYQPQHF	TGCGCCAGCAGCCAGGGGACAGGGTATCAGCCCCAGCATTTT
TRBV27	TRBJ2-5	-	-	CASSLSRTVQETQYF	TGTGCCAGCAGTTTATCGAGGACAGTACAAGAGACCCAGTACTTC
TRBV11-3	TRBJ1-1	TRBD1	-	CASSSGQPGTEAFF	TGTGCCAGCAGCTCGGGACAGCCGGGCACTGAAGCTTTCTTT
TRBV5-1	TRBJ2-3	-	many	CASSLNNSPDTQYF	TGCGCCAGCAGTCTTAATAACAGCCCAGATACGCAGTATTTT